These 12 T cell receptor beta chains came from one sample sequenced in a study of T cell responses to AZD1222 COVID-19 vaccine. This table comes from immunoSEQ multiplex PCR, and its TCRdb copy is limited to in-frame clones, with some not included. In the table there are 150,000 or so clones, 91% of which are singletons. The starting material was peripheral blood, obtained 28 days after the second AZD1222 dose. The receptors were gathered from an adult who received the AZD1222 COVID-19 vaccine.

V is TRBV30 and J is TRBJ2-3; 8 bases are shared with TRBD2. J lost 2 bases, V lost 7 bases, and 5 bases had no gene match. This CDR3 is 13 amino acids long. Germline V CDR1 and CDR2: GTSNPN, SVGIG (reference sequence). The DNA of the CDR3 is TGTGCCTTCACCGGGGGGGCCACAGATACGCAGTATTTT. This sequence encodes CAFTGGATDTQYF.

The V and J genes are TRBV27 and TRBJ2-7; D gene uncertain. Germline lookup yields CDR1 MNHEY and CDR2 SMNVEV (reference sequence). Trimming pared 2 bases from V and 5 bases from J, leaving 10 bases between. This CDR3 region has 13 residues. The CDR3 reads CASSLISPHEQYF. In nucleotides, the CDR3 is TGTGCCAGCAGTTTAATTTCCCCCCACGAGCAGTACTTC.

This clone has a handful of counts. The V call is TRBV10-3, the J call TRBJ1-2, with D uncertain. Per the germline V gene, CDR1 is ENHRY and CDR2 is SYGVKD. This CDR3 region has 13 residues. Trimming removed 4 bases from V and 8 bases from J, with 14 bases in between. CDR3: CAISGATPDGYTF. CDR3 nucleotides: TGTGCCATCAGTGGGGCAACTCCCGACGGCTACACCTTC.

There are a few counts of this clone. V and J are TRBV6-1 and TRBJ1-2, with unresolved D. Germline V gives CDR1 MNHNS, CDR2 SASEGT. Trimming removed 0 bases at V and 4 bases at J, with 15 bases between. The CDR3 has 16 residues. DNA of the CDR3: TGTGCCAGCAGTGAAGCCCAGCCGAGATCAGGCTATGGCTACACCTTC. It codes for CASSEAQPRSGYGYTF.

The chain has TRBV19 and TRBJ1-3, with 9 bases matching TRBD1. V was clipped by 7 bases and J by 5 bases; unmatched bases: 6. The CDR3 is made up of 14 amino acids. Germline V gene data show CDR1 as LNHDA and CDR2 as SQIVND (reference sequence). CDR3 residues: CASTLDRGRNTIYF. The CDR3 DNA is TGTGCCAGTACTTTGGACAGGGGAAGAAACACCATATATTTT. The full variable domain, rest sourced from reference TRBV19 and TRBJ1-3, is DGGITQSPKYLFRKEGQNVTLSCEQNLNHDAMYWYRQDPGQGLRLIYYSQIVNDFQKGDIAEGYSVSREKKESFPLTVTSAQKNPTAFYLCASTLDRGRNTIYFGEGSWLTVV.

This clone has a single count. The chain uses TRBV6-1 and TRBJ2-7; D ambiguous. The V gene's germline CDR1 is MNHNS and CDR2 SASEGT. The CDR3 loop spans 14 amino acids. V lost 1 base to trimming and J lost 2 bases, with 9 bases between them. The CDR3 DNA follows: TGTGCCAGCAGTGAAGTTCCCCCCACCTACGAGCAGTACTTC. Its protein product is CASSEVPPTYEQYF.

The gene calls are TRBV6-5 and TRBJ2-3; 11 positions agree with TRBD2. V lost 10 bases and J lost 7; bases outside the gene matches: 13. CDR3 size: 15 residues. Germline-derived CDR1 and CDR2 are MNHEY and SVGAGI. The CDR3: CAKIRLAGTLNTQYF. CDR3 sequence (DNA): TGTGCCAAAATAAGACTAGCGGGGACTTTAAATACGCAGTATTTT.

The genes are TRBV25-1 and TRBJ2-7; no clear D. Germline loops: CDR1 MGHDK, CDR2 SYGVNS. Between the trimmed V and J ends, which lost 2 bases and 3 bases, there was a span of 8 bases. The length of the CDR3 is 13 residues. In nucleotides, the CDR3 is TGTGCCAGCAGTGAACCTGGAAGCTACGAGCAGTACTTC. This codes for CASSEPGSYEQYF.

The chain has TRBV12-3 or TRBV12-4 and TRBJ2-7; weak D call: TRBD2 (5 bases). The V end was cut by 5 bases, the J end by 4 bases, with 12 bases between. CDR3 length: 13 residues. CDR3 residues: CASSDGVGYEQYF. For the CDR3, the DNA is TGTGCCAGCAGTGACGGGGTAGGGTACGAGCAGTACTTC.

V is TRBV15 and J is TRBJ1-6, with a possible D match to TRBD1 (6 bases). Trimming shortened V by 3 bases and J by 12 bases, and 18 bases separated the two germline ends. Germline loops: CDR1 LNHNV, CDR2 YYDKDF (reference sequence). The CDR3 has 15 residues. In DNA form, the CDR3 reads TGTGCCACCAGCAGTGATCCTCAGGGGCCGTTACCCCTCCACTTT. This encodes CATSSDPQGPLPLHF.

This clone was detected once. The chain employs TRBV7-2 and TRBJ2-5; D gene ambiguous. The CDR3 spans 14 residues. The V end was cut by 3 bases, the J end by 1 base, with 9 bases between. In germline, CDR1 is SGHTA, CDR2 FQGNSA. The CDR3 loop is CASSLGQVQETQYF. For the CDR3, the DNA is TGTGCCAGCAGCTTGGGCCAGGTCCAAGAGACCCAGTACTTC.

This sequence joins TRBV6-1 and TRBJ2-1; TRBD2 matches 10 bases. This CDR3 has 14 amino acids. Trimming removed 3 bases from V and 5 bases from J; junction bases left unmatched: 1. Germline V gene data show CDR1 as MNHNS and CDR2 as SASEGT. As DNA, the CDR3 is TGTGCCAGCAGTGACGGACTAGCGGACAATGAGCAGTTCTTC. Its protein is CASSDGLADNEQFF.